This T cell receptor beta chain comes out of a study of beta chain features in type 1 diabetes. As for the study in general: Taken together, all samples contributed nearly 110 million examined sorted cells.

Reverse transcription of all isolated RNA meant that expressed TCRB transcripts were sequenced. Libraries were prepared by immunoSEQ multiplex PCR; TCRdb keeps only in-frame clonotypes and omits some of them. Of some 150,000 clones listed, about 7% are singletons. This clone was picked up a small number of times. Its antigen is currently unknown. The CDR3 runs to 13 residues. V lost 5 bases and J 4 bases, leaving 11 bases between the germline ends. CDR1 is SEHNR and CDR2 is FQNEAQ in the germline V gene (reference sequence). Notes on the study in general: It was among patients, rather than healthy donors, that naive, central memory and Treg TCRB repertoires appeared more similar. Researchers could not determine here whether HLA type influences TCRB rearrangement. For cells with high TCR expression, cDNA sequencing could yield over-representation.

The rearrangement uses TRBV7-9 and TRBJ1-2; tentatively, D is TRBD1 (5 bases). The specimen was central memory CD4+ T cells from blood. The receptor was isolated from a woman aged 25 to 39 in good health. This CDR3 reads CASSQDSLYGYTF. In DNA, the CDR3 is TGTGCCAGCAGCCAAGACAGCCTCTATGGCTACACCTTC.